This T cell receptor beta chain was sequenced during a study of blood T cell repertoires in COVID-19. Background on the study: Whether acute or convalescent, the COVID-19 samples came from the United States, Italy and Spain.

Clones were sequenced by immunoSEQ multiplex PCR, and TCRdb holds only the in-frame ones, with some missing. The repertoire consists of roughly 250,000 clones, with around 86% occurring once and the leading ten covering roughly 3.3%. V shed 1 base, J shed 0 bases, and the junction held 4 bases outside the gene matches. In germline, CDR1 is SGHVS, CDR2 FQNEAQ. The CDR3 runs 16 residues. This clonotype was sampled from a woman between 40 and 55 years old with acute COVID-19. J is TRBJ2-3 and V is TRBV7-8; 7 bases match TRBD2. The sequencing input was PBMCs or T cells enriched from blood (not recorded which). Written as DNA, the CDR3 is TGTGCCAGCAGCTTAGTAAGCGGGATGAGCACAGATACGCAGTATTTT. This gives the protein CASSLVSGMSTDTQYF.